This is a list of T cell receptor beta chains from one sample in a study of radiotherapy plus CTLA-4 blockade in lung cancer. TCRdb keeps only in-frame clones here, not all; method: immunoSEQ multiplex PCR. The data show tens of thousands of clones, about 73% seen once. Sequences were derived from peripheral blood, sampled from a patient treated with radiotherapy plus ipilimumab. Every receptor here comes from a human donor with non-small cell lung cancer who had stable disease on radiotherapy plus ipilimumab. Both conserved end residues are part of each CDR3. Fields, in order: D gene, V gene, CDR3 length, J gene, clone size, CDR3 protein, CDR3 DNA. A D gene is named only where the DNA matches it firmly. Clone size is not always given. Where it is, it says once, few, many or a class for expanded clones.

>NA|TRBV7-2|13|TRBJ1-2|NA
CASSLWGRDGYTF
TGTGCCAGCAGCTTATGGGGTAGGGATGGCTACACCTTC
>TRBD1|TRBV6-5|12|TRBJ1-2|NA
CASTSDRGGYTF
TGTGCCAGCACTTCGGACAGGGGAGGCTACACCTTC
>TRBD1|TRBV19|15|TRBJ1-1|NA
CASSPRQGARTEAFF
TGTGCCAGTAGTCCCCGACAGGGGGCGCGAACTGAAGCTTTCTTT
>NA|TRBV6-5|15|TRBJ2-7|few
CATLVAWGQGGKQYF
TGTGCCACCCTGGTAGCATGGGGACAAGGGGGTAAGCAGTACTTC
>NA|TRBV14|14|TRBJ1-1|NA
CASSQAVQITEAFF
TGTGCCAGCAGCCAAGCTGTTCAGATCACTGAAGCTTTCTTT
>NA|TRBV6-1|14|TRBJ2-1|NA
CASRPRGASNEQFF
TGTGCCAGCAGACCCAGGGGGGCGTCCAATGAGCAGTTCTTC
>NA|TRBV5-5|14|TRBJ2-4|NA
CASSLALNRNIQYF
TGTGCCAGCAGCTTGGCTTTAAATCGAAACATTCAGTACTTC
>NA|TRBV6-5|13|TRBJ1-2|NA
CASSLRALYGYTF
TGTGCCAGCAGCCTGCGGGCCCTCTATGGCTACACCTTC
>NA|TRBV10-3|13|TRBJ1-2|NA
CAIRTGGTYGYTF
TGTGCCATCAGAACCGGAGGAACCTATGGCTACACCTTC
>NA|TRBV29-1|12|TRBJ1-1|NA
CSVGERITEAFF
TGCAGCGTTGGCGAGCGGATCACTGAAGCTTTCTTT
>TRBD2|TRBV6-1|15|TRBJ2-1|NA
CASSETSGNYNEQFF
TGTGCCAGCAGTGAGACTAGCGGGAACTACAATGAGCAGTTCTTC
>NA|TRBV19|16|TRBJ2-2|few
CASSGFTGTDTGELFF
TGTGCCAGTAGTGGATTTACCGGGACGGACACCGGGGAGCTGTTTTTT
>NA|TRBV27|14|TRBJ1-2|few
CASSLYGGPGGYTF
TGTGCCAGCAGTTTATATGGGGGGCCGGGTGGCTACACCTTC
>NA|TRBV28|14|TRBJ2-2|NA
CASRPQGNTGELFF
TGTGCCAGCAGACCACAGGGTAACACCGGGGAGCTGTTTTTT
>TRBD1|TRBV25-1|13|TRBJ1-1|NA
CASTATGSTEAFF
TGTGCCAGCACCGCGACAGGGAGCACTGAAGCTTTCTTT
>NA|TRBV5-1|16|TRBJ2-3|few
CASSLNGRTSTDTQYF
TGCGCCAGCAGCTTGAATGGGCGGACTAGCACAGATACGCAGTATTTT
>NA|TRBV2|14|TRBJ2-3|NA
CASRGGIMKNTQYF
TGTGCCAGCAGAGGAGGCATTATGAAAAATACGCAGTATTTT
>NA|TRBV19|15|TRBJ1-1|NA
CASSSRSLMNTEAFF
TGTGCCAGTAGTTCGAGGAGTCTGATGAACACTGAAGCTTTCTTT
>NA|TRBV29-1|15|TRBJ1-2|NA
CSVEGRGGKTYGYTF
TGCAGCGTTGAGGGTCGGGGGGGTAAAACTTATGGCTACACCTTC
>NA|TRBV6-1|14|TRBJ1-5|NA
CASKGGQGRQPQHF
TGTGCCAGCAAAGGGGGGCAGGGGCGACAGCCCCAGCATTTT
>NA|TRBV7-2|15|TRBJ2-6|NA
CASSFPETGANVLTF
TGTGCCAGCAGCTTCCCAGAGACTGGGGCCAACGTCCTGACTTTC
>NA|TRBV19|14|TRBJ2-7|NA
CASSTRYNTYEQYF
TGTGCCAGTAGTACCCGGTACAACACCTACGAGCAGTACTTC
>TRBD1|TRBV28|15|TRBJ1-2|NA
CASSGYRGQNYGYTF
TGTGCCAGCAGTGGTTACAGGGGGCAGAACTATGGCTACACCTTC
>NA|TRBV9|13|TRBJ2-1|few
CASNRGGYNEQFF
TGTGCCAGCAACAGAGGAGGGTACAATGAGCAGTTCTTC
>NA|TRBV6-1|13|TRBJ1-6|NA
CASSERWDSPLHF
TGTGCCAGCAGTGAAAGGTGGGATTCACCCCTCCACTTT
>NA|TRBV30|13|TRBJ2-7|once
CAWSVQSRRDRYF
TGTGCCTGGAGTGTACAGAGTAGGAGGGACAGGTACTTC
>TRBD1|TRBV28|14|TRBJ1-2|NA
CASSIQGAYYGYTF
TGTGCCAGCAGTATACAGGGGGCGTACTATGGCTACACCTTC
>NA|TRBV15|17|TRBJ1-1|NA
CATSRAVRDKMNTEAFF
TGTGCCACCAGCAGAGCGGTACGGGACAAGATGAACACTGAAGCTTTCTTT
>TRBD1|TRBV6-5|11|TRBJ1-1|NA
CASTRGGEAFF
TGTGCCAGCACCAGGGGGGGCGAAGCTTTCTTT
>NA|TRBV30|15|TRBJ1-1|few
CAWSALGERNTEAFF
TGTGCCTGGAGTGCCCTAGGGGAGAGGAACACTGAAGCTTTCTTT
>NA|TRBV19|15|TRBJ1-2|NA
CASSIVLGNNYGYTF
TGTGCCAGTAGTATAGTACTGGGAAATAACTATGGCTACACCTTC
>NA|TRBV15|14|TRBJ2-1|NA
CATSRVPLYNEQFF
TGTGCCACCAGCAGAGTTCCGCTCTACAATGAGCAGTTCTTC
>NA|TRBV5-1|14|TRBJ1-1|few
CASSLRNGGTEAFF
TGCGCCAGCAGCCTACGGAACGGGGGCACTGAAGCTTTCTTT
>NA|TRBV11-3|13|TRBJ2-7|once
CASSGSWIYEQYF
TGTGCCAGCAGCGGATCTTGGATTTACGAGCAGTACTTC
>NA|TRBV9|14|TRBJ1-1|NA
CASSASRGETEAFF
TGTGCCAGCAGCGCATCAAGGGGGGAGACTGAAGCTTTCTTT
>NA|TRBV7-2|16|TRBJ1-4|NA
CASSRSWASTNEKLFF
TGTGCCAGCAGCCGTAGCTGGGCTAGCACTAATGAAAAACTGTTTTTT
>NA|TRBV7-6|16|TRBJ1-3|NA
CASSLAPSRAGNTIYF
TGTGCCAGCAGCTTAGCTCCGAGCAGGGCTGGAAACACCATATATTTT
>NA|TRBV19|16|TRBJ1-2|NA
CASSMGQKPANYGYTF
TGTGCCAGTAGTATGGGCCAGAAACCCGCTAACTATGGCTACACCTTC
>TRBD1|TRBV4-3|17|TRBJ2-7|NA
CASSQDRPGQDRYEQYF
TGCGCCAGCAGCCAAGATCGTCCGGGACAGGACCGCTACGAGCAGTACTTC
>TRBD2|TRBV16|15|TRBJ2-3|once
CASCGTSVSTDTQYF
TGTGCCAGCTGCGGGACTAGCGTTTCGACAGATACGCAGTATTTT
>NA|TRBV6-1|14|TRBJ1-5|once
CASSPVNSNQPQHF
TGTGCCAGCAGCCCGGTGAATAGCAATCAGCCCCAGCATTTT
>NA|TRBV7-9|14|TRBJ1-4|NA
CASSSGHVNEKLFF
TGTGCCAGCAGCTCCGGACACGTTAATGAAAAACTGTTTTTT
>NA|TRBV2|17|TRBJ1-4|NA
CASSRDTGPATNEKLFF
TGTGCCAGCAGTAGAGATACGGGTCCGGCAACTAATGAAAAACTGTTTTTT
>NA|TRBV7-2|14|TRBJ1-1|NA
CASSFGGMNTEAFF
TGTGCCAGCAGCTTCGGGGGTATGAACACTGAAGCTTTCTTT